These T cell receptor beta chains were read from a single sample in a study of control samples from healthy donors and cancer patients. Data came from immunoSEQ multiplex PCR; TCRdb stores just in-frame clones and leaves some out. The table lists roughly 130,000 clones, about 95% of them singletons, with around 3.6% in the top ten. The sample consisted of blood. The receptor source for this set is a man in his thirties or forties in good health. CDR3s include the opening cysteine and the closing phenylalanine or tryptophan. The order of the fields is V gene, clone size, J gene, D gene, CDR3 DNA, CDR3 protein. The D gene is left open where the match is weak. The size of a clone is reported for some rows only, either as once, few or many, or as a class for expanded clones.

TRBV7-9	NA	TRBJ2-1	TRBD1	TGTGCCAGCAGCTCAAGTGGACAGGCCTCCTACAATGAGCAGTTCTTC	CASSSSGQASYNEQFF
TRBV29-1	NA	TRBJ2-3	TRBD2	TGCAGCGTCATAGCGGGGGGTGATACGCAGTATTTT	CSVIAGGDTQYF
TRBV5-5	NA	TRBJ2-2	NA	TGTGCCAGCAGCTTGGTTGGGACCAGTGGTTCCGGGGAGCTGTTTTTT	CASSLVGTSGSGELFF
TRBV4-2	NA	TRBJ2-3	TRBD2	TGTGCCAGCAGCCTATCAGCGGGGGGGAGAGATACGCAGTATTTT	CASSLSAGGRDTQYF
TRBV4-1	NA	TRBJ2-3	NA	TGCGCCAGCAGCCAAGATTTCGCAACAGATACGCAGTATTTT	CASSQDFATDTQYF
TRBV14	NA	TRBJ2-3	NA	TGTGCCAGCAGCCAAGATGTAGGGCTTGAAGATACGCAGTATTTT	CASSQDVGLEDTQYF
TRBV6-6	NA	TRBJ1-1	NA	TGTGCCAGCAGTTACCTGAGGACTGAAGCTTTCTTT	CASSYLRTEAFF
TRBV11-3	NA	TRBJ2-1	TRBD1	TGTGCCAGCAGCTTAAAGTGGGACAGGGGCCGCAATGAGCAGTTCTTC	CASSLKWDRGRNEQFF
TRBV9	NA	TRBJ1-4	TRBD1	TGTGCCAGCAGCGTAGGACAGGGAAATGAAAAACTGTTTTTT	CASSVGQGNEKLFF
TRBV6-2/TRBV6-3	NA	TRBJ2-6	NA	TGTGCCAGCAGTTCCATACAGAGCTCTGGGGCCAACGTCCTGACTTTC	CASSSIQSSGANVLTF
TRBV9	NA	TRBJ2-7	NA	TGTGCCAGCAGCGTAGGAGGGCTGAACTACGAGCAGTACTTC	CASSVGGLNYEQYF
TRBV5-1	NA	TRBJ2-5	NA	TGCGCCAGCAGCTTGGTAAGGACAGCCGCAGGAGAGACCCAGTACTTC	CASSLVRTAAGETQYF
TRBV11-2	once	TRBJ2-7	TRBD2	TGTGCCAGCAGTCGCGGGAGCTCCTACGAGCAGTACTTC	CASSRGSSYEQYF
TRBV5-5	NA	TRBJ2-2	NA	TGTGCCAGCAGCCCGAACACCGGGGAGCTGTTTTTT	CASSPNTGELFF
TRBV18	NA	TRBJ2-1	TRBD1	TGTGCCAGCTCACAGGGACAGGGGGTCAACAATGAGCAGTTCTTC	CASSQGQGVNNEQFF
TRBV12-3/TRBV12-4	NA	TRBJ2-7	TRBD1	TGTGCCAGCAGTTCGGGACAGGGCTACGAGCAGTACTTC	CASSSGQGYEQYF
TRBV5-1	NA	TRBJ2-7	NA	TGCGCCAGCAGCTTGGGAACAGGCAGCTTCTACGAGCAGTACTTC	CASSLGTGSFYEQYF
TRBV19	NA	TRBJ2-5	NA	TGTGCCAGTAGGTCTGAAGAGACCCAGTACTTC	CASRSEETQYF
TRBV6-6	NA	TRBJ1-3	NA	TGTGCCAGCAGTTACCTGGCAGGGGTGGGAAACACCATATATTTT	CASSYLAGVGNTIYF
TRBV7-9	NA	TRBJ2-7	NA	TGTGCCAGCAGCCCCCCGGTGACGTGGACCGAGCAGTACTTC	CASSPPVTWTEQYF
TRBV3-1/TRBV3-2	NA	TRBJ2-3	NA	TGTGCCAGCAGCCATCGGGAAGTCCGCACAGATACGCAGTATTTT	CASSHREVRTDTQYF
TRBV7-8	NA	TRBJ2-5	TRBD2	TGTGCCAGCAGCCCGAGACTAGCTCAAGAGACCCAGTACTTC	CASSPRLAQETQYF
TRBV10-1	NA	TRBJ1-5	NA	TGCGCCAGCAGTGAGGGCCGTGATCAGCCCCAGCATTTT	CASSEGRDQPQHF
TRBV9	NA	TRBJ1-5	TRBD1	TGTGCCAGCAGCGCCACAGGGGGCGGTCAGCCCCAGCATTTT	CASSATGGGQPQHF
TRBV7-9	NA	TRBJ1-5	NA	TGTGCCAGCAGCTCATCACTTAGCAATCAGCCCCAGCATTTT	CASSSSLSNQPQHF
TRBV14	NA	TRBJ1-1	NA	TGTGCCAGCAGCCAAGATTCCCGTGAAGCTTTCTTT	CASSQDSREAFF
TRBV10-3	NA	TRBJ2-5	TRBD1	TGTGCCATCGGGGACAGGGCCCAAGAGACCCAGTACTTC	CAIGDRAQETQYF
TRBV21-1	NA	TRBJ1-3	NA	TGTGCCAGCAGCAAAGAATGGAGACAGGGGACTGGAAACACCATATATTTT	CASSKEWRQGTGNTIYF
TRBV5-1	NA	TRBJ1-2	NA	TGCGCCAGCAGCTTTATTAGATCCAGGGGCGCACGTACAGGCTACACCTTC	CASSFIRSRGARTGYTF